Listed here are 27 T cell receptor beta chains from one sample, sequenced in a study of PD-1 blockade in classical Hodgkin lymphoma. As for time point: cycle 4 day 1 (C4D1), after more than five weeks of nivolumab. All patients experienced relapse after autologous stem cell transplantation, and brentuximab vedotin exposure was variable. Only in-frame clones appear in the TCRdb table, and some are missing; sequencing was by immunoSEQ multiplex PCR. The repertoire holds some 93,000 clones, with around 80% as singletons. Sequencing was performed on peripheral blood mononuclear cells (PBMCs), taken before the fourth cycle of nivolumab. The receptors stem from a human donor with classical Hodgkin lymphoma.

The rearrangement uses TRBV29-1 and TRBJ2-7; TRBD1 aligns across 10 bases. V shed 0 bases and J 2 bases; nucleotides not matched to a gene: 1. The CDR3 runs to 14 residues. In germline, CDR1 is SQVTM, CDR2 ANQGSEA. CDR3 DNA: TGCAGCGTTGAAGATGGACAGGGGGCCTACGAGCAGTACTTC. Translation gives CSVEDGQGAYEQYF.

CDR3 in amino acids: CAISARGGFGYTF. CDR3 DNA: TGTGCCATCAGTGCAAGAGGGGGGTTTGGCTACACCTTC. V usage is TRBV10-3 and J usage is TRBJ1-2; TRBD1 might be the D (6 bases). Trimming left V 4 bases short and J 7 bases short, with 13 bases between. From germline, CDR1 is ENHRY and CDR2 SYGVKD. The CDR3 loop spans 13 amino acids.

The chain joins TRBV18 to TRBJ1-1; TRBD1 agrees at 7 bases. Germline assignment: CDR1 KGHSH and CDR2 LQKENI. V lost 4 bases, J lost 1 base, and 6 bases stayed unmatched. This CDR3 has 15 residues. The CDR3 bases are TGTGCCAGCTCACTCCACCAGGGGGAGAACACTGAAGCTTTCTTT. Encoded protein: CASSLHQGENTEAFF.

This clone was counted only a few times. The chain carries TRBV19 and TRBJ2-7; D not resolved. CDR3 length: 12 residues. The germline V gene has CDR1 LNHDA and CDR2 SQIVND (reference sequence). Trimming removed 8 bases from V and 3 bases from J, with 11 bases in between. In DNA form, the CDR3 reads TGTGCCAGTCTGTCGGAGAGCTACGAGCAGTACTTC. Its translation is CASLSESYEQYF.

This chain uses TRBV6-1 with TRBJ1-2; D is perhaps TRBD1 (6 bases). This CDR3 is built from 16 residues. The V and J ends lost 3 bases and 4 bases respectively, with 18 bases between them. Germline assignment: CDR1 MNHNS and CDR2 SASEGT. In DNA, the CDR3 is TGTGCCAGCAGTGATGGTCCCGGCGGGGGCGGCTATGGCTACACCTTC. As protein: CASSDGPGGGGYGYTF.

The chain is built from TRBV6-5 and TRBJ2-3, with TRBD1 matching 8 bases. V was clipped by 8 bases and J by 6 bases; unmatched bases: 13. Looked up from germline, CDR1 is MNHEY and CDR2 is SVGAGI. The CDR3 is made up of 15 amino acids. This CDR3 reads CASGDSRTGTDTQYF. CDR3 DNA: TGTGCCAGCGGAGACTCCAGGACAGGGACGGATACGCAGTATTTT.

The rearrangement joins TRBV9 to TRBJ2-6; D not certain. The germline V gene encodes CDR1 SGDLS and CDR2 YYNGEE. The CDR3 covers 17 residues. Trimming cost V 0 bases and J 0 bases, with 10 bases left between them. CDR3 in DNA: TGTGCCAGCAGCGTAGTAGACCATAGCTCTGGGGCCAACGTCCTGACTTTC. It specifies CASSVVDHSSGANVLTF.

The chain is built from TRBV7-7 and TRBJ2-5; TRBD1 agrees at 10 bases. This CDR3 comprises 17 residues. CDR1 and CDR2 (germline): SSHAT, FNYEAQ (reference sequence). V lost 1 base, J lost 2 bases, and 7 bases stayed unmatched. Here the CDR3 DNA reads TGTGCCAGCAGCTTAGGCGGGACAGGGGTTCGTCAAGAGACCCAGTACTTC. Translated: CASSLGGTGVRQETQYF.

This chain links TRBV28 with TRBJ1-1; unclear D gene. The length of the CDR3 is 14 residues. V lost 4 bases, J lost 5 bases, and 14 bases lay in between. The germline CDR1 and CDR2 sequences are MDHEN and SYDVKM. CDR3 region: CASSSFAGGTEAFF. For the CDR3, the DNA is TGTGCCAGCAGTTCCTTTGCGGGAGGTACTGAAGCTTTCTTT.

This clone came up many times. The chain links TRBV5-4 to TRBJ2-7; 11 bases align to TRBD2. V gave up 4 bases and J gave up 5 bases; unmatched junction bases: 5. The CDR3 length is 14 residues. Germline V CDR1 and CDR2: SGHNT, YYREEE (reference sequence). The CDR3 DNA follows: TGTGCCAGCAGCGAGACTAGCGGGAACAACGAGCAGTACTTC. Protein product: CASSETSGNNEQYF.

This clone was counted a few times. The chain combines TRBV7-3 with TRBJ1-1, with D perhaps TRBD1 (5 bases). Looked up from germline, CDR1 is SGHTA and CDR2 is FQGTGA. The CDR3 spans 14 residues. V was cut by 2 bases and J by 1 base, with 8 bases left in between. DNA for the CDR3: TGTGCCAGCAGCTTATCGGGGCCGAACACTGAAGCTTTCTTT. It codes for CASSLSGPNTEAFF.

The rearrangement links TRBV11-2 to TRBJ2-5; TRBD2 agrees at 14 bases. In germline, CDR1 is SGHAT, CDR2 FQNNGV. The CDR3 is made up of 15 amino acids. V dropped 5 bases and J dropped 5; count of bases not matched to a gene: 4. CDR3 loop: CASSLGLAGVETQYF. CDR3 DNA: TGTGCCAGCAGCCTGGGACTAGCGGGAGTCGAGACCCAGTACTTC.

As regards this clone: Other nucleotide sequences in the sample specify the same CDR3. The CDR3 sequence: CASSQDGGPYEQYF. Written as DNA, the CDR3 is TGCGCCAGCAGCCAAGATGGGGGGCCCTACGAGCAGTACTTC. This chain uses TRBV4-3 with TRBJ2-7, with D perhaps TRBD1 or TRBD2 (6 bases each). CDR3 length: 14 amino acids. Germline-derived CDR1 and CDR2 are LGHNA and YSLEER. Deletions cut 0 bases from V and 2 bases from J, with 8 bases between.

The chain combines TRBV10-3 with TRBJ1-1; 7 bases are a match to TRBD1. This CDR3 is built from 13 residues. Looked up from germline, CDR1 is ENHRY and CDR2 is SYGVKD. The ends lost 6 bases at V and 1 base at J; junction bases unmatched: 2. The DNA for the CDR3 is TGTGCCATCAGCCGGGACAGGAACACTGAAGCTTTCTTT. It is translated as CAISRDRNTEAFF.

A single count supports this clone. V usage is TRBV4-2 and J usage is TRBJ1-5; no definite D call. CDR3 size: 17 residues. With 1 base removed from V and 2 bases from J, the gap between germline ends came to 15 bases. The germline CDR1 and CDR2 sequences are LGHNA and YNFKEQ. As DNA, the CDR3 is TGTGCCAGCAGCCAAGGGCCCGCGGCAAACGGCAATCAGCCCCAGCATTTT. It encodes CASSQGPAANGNQPQHF.

This clone was found a few times. The J gene is TRBJ1-2, the V gene TRBV6-5; 8 positions match TRBD1. J was trimmed by 8 bases and V by 5 bases; bases with no gene match: 7. CDR3 size: 13 residues. Germline loops: CDR1 MNHEY, CDR2 SVGAGI. CDR3 DNA: TGTGCCAGCAGTCCCGAGACAGGGGTGGGCTACACCTTC. It translates to CASSPETGVGYTF.

The genes are TRBV19 and TRBJ2-3; TRBD1 aligns across 7 bases. Germline V gene sequence: CDR1 LNHDA, CDR2 SQIVND (reference sequence). Germline trimming cut 2 bases from V and 1 base from J; bases unmatched to any gene: 0. This CDR3 is 14 amino acids long. CDR3 in DNA: TGTGCCAGTAGTATAACAGGGGGCACAGATACGCAGTATTTT. This gives the protein CASSITGGTDTQYF.

The chain links TRBV5-1 to TRBJ1-1; TRBD1 matches at 8 bases. The V gene's germline CDR1 is SGHRS and CDR2 YFSETQ. With 1 base clipped from V and 7 bases from J, the junction kept 6 bases outside the gene matches. There are 14 residues in the CDR3. The CDR3 sequence is CASSLTQTGDEAFF. The CDR3 DNA sequence: TGCGCCAGCAGCTTGACCCAGACAGGGGATGAAGCTTTCTTT.

V usage is TRBV15 and J usage is TRBJ2-1; 13 bases align to TRBD2. Germline V gene sequence: CDR1 LNHNV, CDR2 YYDKDF (reference sequence). The CDR3 totals 18 residues. V shed 5 bases and J 2 bases; nucleotides not matched to a gene: 9. This CDR3 is CATSRWTSGGRTYNEQFF. The CDR3 DNA reads TGTGCCACCAGCCGGTGGACTAGCGGGGGTAGGACCTACAATGAGCAGTTCTTC.

V gene TRBV27 combines with J gene TRBJ2-7; D call uncertain. This CDR3 spans 14 amino acids. Trimming left V 4 bases short and J 4 bases short, with 14 bases between. Germline-derived CDR1 and CDR2 are MNHEY and SMNVEV (reference sequence). The CDR3 spells CASSSARVLYEQYF. CDR3 DNA: TGTGCCAGCAGTTCTGCACGGGTCTTATACGAGCAGTACTTC.

This clone appeared once. This rearrangement joins TRBV9 to TRBJ2-3, with 9 bases identical to TRBD1. CDR1 and CDR2 from the germline V gene are SGDLS and YYNGEE. The CDR3 consists of 14 residues. Trimming removed 5 bases from V and 4 bases from J; junction bases left unmatched: 5. CDR3 in amino acids: CASRPGTGSDTQYF. DNA for the CDR3: TGTGCCAGCAGGCCCGGGACAGGGTCAGATACGCAGTATTTT.

The chain uses TRBV7-9 and TRBJ2-7, with D tentatively TRBD1 (6 bases). CDR3 length: 14 residues. V was cut by 2 bases and J by 0 bases, with 8 bases left in between. CDR1 and CDR2 (germline): SEHNR, FQNEAQ (reference sequence). The CDR3: CASSLRTASYEQYF. The CDR3 region has the DNA TGTGCCAGCAGCTTAAGGACAGCCTCCTACGAGCAGTACTTC. Full variable domain (remainder filled in from reference TRBV7-9 and TRBJ2-7): DTGVSQNPRHKITKRGQNVTFRCDPISEHNRLYWYRQTLGQGPEFLTYFQNEAQLEKSRLLSDRFSAERPKGSFSTLEIQRTEQGDSAMYLCASSLRTASYEQYFGPGTRLTVT.

The V call is TRBV7-9, the J call TRBJ2-1; 10 bases fit TRBD1. Per the germline V gene, CDR1 is SEHNR and CDR2 is FQNEAQ (reference sequence). V was pared by 3 bases and J by 2 bases, with 4 bases of the junction left unmatched. This CDR3 region has 16 residues. CDR3: CASSFGDRGPYNEQFF. CDR3 DNA: TGTGCCAGCAGCTTCGGGGACAGGGGCCCCTACAATGAGCAGTTCTTC.

The V gene is TRBV6-5, the J gene TRBJ1-3; TRBD1 is a possible D gene (5 bases). Trimming stripped 2 bases from V and 8 bases from J, with 16 bases between. CDR1 is MNHEY, CDR2 SVGAGI, per germline. The CDR3 is 15 residues long. The CDR3 reads CASSYGASSWYTIYF. The CDR3 bases are TGTGCCAGCAGTTACGGGGCGAGCTCGTGGTACACCATATATTTT.

This clone was detected a few times. The chain is built from TRBV18 and TRBJ1-5, with D hard to call. The CDR3 extends over 12 amino acids. Germline V gene sequence: CDR1 KGHSH, CDR2 LQKENI. V was cut by 6 bases and J by 7 bases, with 10 bases left in between. The DNA for the CDR3 is TGTGCCAGCTCTGGAGTCAACCAGCCCCAGCATTTT. Amino acids: CASSGVNQPQHF.

The sample holds one count of this clone. The chain is built from TRBV5-6 and TRBJ1-4, with 12 positions matching TRBD1. Germline V gene data show CDR1 as SGHDT and CDR2 as YYEEEE. The CDR3 has 17 residues. V gave up 2 bases and J gave up 3 bases; unmatched junction bases: 5. The CDR3 DNA is TGTGCCAGCAGCTTACCGGGACAGGGGGCAGCTAATGAAAAACTGTTTTTT. As protein: CASSLPGQGAANEKLFF.

The gene calls are TRBV19 and TRBJ2-5; D is ambiguous. There are 13 residues in the CDR3. Germline V gene sequence: CDR1 LNHDA, CDR2 SQIVND (reference sequence). The germline V and J ends were trimmed by 5 bases and 5 bases, with 12 bases remaining between them. The DNA of the CDR3 is TGTGCCAGTAGTCCGTTCATAGGGGAGACCCAGTACTTC. Protein: CASSPFIGETQYF.